One sample yielded the 27 T cell receptor beta chains listed below, sequenced in a study of CD4 T cell repertoires in COVID-19. Profiling relied on immunoSEQ multiplex PCR, and the TCRdb table lists in-frame clones only, not all of them. The sample has 65,000 to 95,000 clones; 83% are singletons. Specimen: CD4+ T cells from peripheral blood, collected after recovery from COVID-19. Receptors were obtained from a human donor who had COVID-19.

The rearrangement joins TRBV5-4 to TRBJ2-1; D is unclear. Germline CDR1 SGHNT, CDR2 YYREEE (reference sequence). The V gene lost 0 bases and the J gene lost 1 base, with 8 bases spanning the gap. This CDR3 contains 15 residues. The CDR3 DNA is TGTGCCAGCAGCTTGGACGCCGGTTCCTACAATGAGCAGTTCTTC. This encodes CASSLDAGSYNEQFF.

The V and J genes are TRBV6-5 and TRBJ1-5, with TRBD1 matching over 7 bases. The CDR3 covers 13 residues. The germline V gene has CDR1 MNHEY and CDR2 SVGAGI. With 6 bases clipped from V and 9 bases from J, the junction kept 8 bases outside the gene matches. The CDR3, as DNA: TGTGCCAGCAGCCTATCAGGGGGAGGGCCCCAGCATTTT. Translated: CASSLSGGGPQHF.

This chain links TRBV27 with TRBJ1-6, with D possibly TRBD1 on 5 matching bases. Germline V lookup: CDR1 MNHEY, CDR2 SMNVEV (reference sequence). V was clipped by 8 bases and J by 3 bases, with 11 bases between them. There are 14 residues in the CDR3. For the CDR3, the DNA is TGTGCCAGCCCGGGGGGAATCTATAATTCACCCCTCCACTTT. This sequence encodes CASPGGIYNSPLHF.

V is TRBV2 and J is TRBJ1-3, with D unresolved. The CDR3 loop spans 15 amino acids. Germline V gene data show CDR1 as SNHLY and CDR2 as FYNNEI. Trimming left V 0 bases short and J 3 bases short, with 9 bases between. The CDR3 region is CASSEAGLGGNTIYF. The CDR3 region has the DNA TGTGCCAGCAGTGAAGCAGGGCTCGGTGGAAACACCATATATTTT.

V usage is TRBV7-6 and J usage is TRBJ2-7; the D call may be TRBD1 or TRBD2 (5 bases each). V was clipped by 5 bases and J by 1 base, with 12 bases between them. This CDR3 region has 14 residues. CDR1 and CDR2 (germline): SGHVS, FNYEAQ. CDR3 in amino acids: CASSPWDGSYEQYF. The CDR3 DNA is TGTGCCAGCAGCCCTTGGGACGGGTCCTACGAGCAGTACTTC.

This chain joins TRBV19 and TRBJ1-1; 7 positions match TRBD1. Germline assignment: CDR1 LNHDA and CDR2 SQIVND (reference sequence). This CDR3 has 13 amino acids. With V trimmed by 5 bases and J by 6 bases, 6 bases remained unmatched. CDR3 DNA: TGTGCCAGTAGTTCAACAGGGGACTCTGAAGCTTTCTTT. Residues: CASSSTGDSEAFF.

This clone was recorded once. This CDR3 reads CASRPIDNEQFF. DNA for the CDR3: TGTGCCAGCAGACCCATCGACAATGAGCAGTTCTTC. This chain connects TRBV6-5 to TRBJ2-1, with D uncertain. From germline, CDR1 is MNHEY and CDR2 SVGAGI. Trimming removed 6 bases from V and 5 bases from J, with 8 bases in between. The CDR3 has 12 amino acids.

Here the CDR3 DNA reads TGTGCCAGTAGTATAGCTTTCCGGGAGGCCGCCAATGAGCAGTTCTTC. Translation: CASSIAFREAANEQFF. The chain recombines TRBV19 with TRBJ2-1; TRBD2 matches 7 bases. The germline gives CDR1 LNHDA, CDR2 SQIVND (reference sequence). The V segment lost 1 base and the J segment 6 bases; nucleotides outside the gene matches: 9. The CDR3 extends over 16 amino acids.

The chain carries TRBV6-5 and TRBJ2-7; no firm D call. The CDR3 contains 12 residues. Trimming cost V 7 bases and J 2 bases, with 9 bases left between them. The germline V gene encodes CDR1 MNHEY and CDR2 SVGAGI. The CDR3 DNA reads as TGTGCCAGCAAGACGAAAACCTACGAGCAGTACTTC. It translates to CASKTKTYEQYF.

This clone occurred a few times. J is TRBJ2-7 and V is TRBV5-1; the match to TRBD2 covers 8 bases. The length of the CDR3 is 14 residues. Germline trimming cut 3 bases from V and 7 bases from J; bases unmatched to any gene: 9. Germline assignment: CDR1 SGHRS and CDR2 YFSETQ. CDR3 loop: CASSYSGREDEQYF. The CDR3 DNA follows: TGCGCCAGCAGCTACAGCGGGAGAGAAGATGAGCAGTACTTC. Full variable domain (outside the CDR3, taken from reference TRBV5-1 and TRBJ2-7): KAGVTQTPRYLIKTRGQQVTLSCSPISGHRSVSWYQQTPGQGLQFLFEYFSETQRNKGNFPGRFSGRQFSNSRSEMNVSTLELGDSALYLCASSYSGREDEQYFGPGTRLTVT.

This chain links TRBV7-9 with TRBJ2-4, with a tentative D call TRBD2 (7 bases). Per the germline V gene, CDR1 is SEHNR and CDR2 is FQNEAQ (reference sequence). The V end was cut by 1 base, the J end by 5 bases, with 12 bases between. This CDR3 contains 15 residues. The CDR3 DNA is TGTGCCAGCAGCTTAGACGGGGGGCCCGAAAACATTCAGTACTTC. This sequence encodes CASSLDGGPENIQYF.

The CDR3 sequence is CASSQDAGPQAFF. The CDR3 DNA follows: TGTGCCAGCAGCCAAGATGCAGGGCCCCAAGCTTTCTTT. This chain joins TRBV3-1 (or the pseudogene TRBV3-2) and TRBJ1-1; TRBD1 is a possible D gene (5 bases). There are 13 residues in the CDR3. V lost 0 bases to trimming and J lost 9 bases, with 11 bases between them. Germline values: CDR1 LGHDT, CDR2 YNNKEL (reference sequence).

V and J are TRBV19 and TRBJ1-6; 7 nucleotides line up with TRBD1. Germline trimming cut 5 bases from V and 5 bases from J; bases unmatched to any gene: 6. CDR1 and CDR2 (germline): LNHDA, SQIVND (reference sequence). The length of the CDR3 is 15 residues. The CDR3 spells CASSGFTGDNSPLHF. As DNA, the CDR3 is TGTGCCAGTAGTGGGTTCACAGGGGATAATTCACCCCTCCACTTT.

CDR3 sequence: CASSVGNNEKLFF. CDR3 sequence (DNA): TGTGCCAGCAGTGTGGGGAATAATGAAAAACTGTTTTTT. The rearrangement links TRBV12-3 or TRBV12-4 to TRBJ1-4; D is uncertain. The CDR3 consists of 13 residues. The V end lost 5 bases, the J end lost 4 bases, and 8 bases lay between the germline ends.

The V call is TRBV6-5, the J call TRBJ2-3, with a weak D call TRBD2 (6 bases). This CDR3 has 14 amino acids. Germline CDR1 reads MNHEY; CDR2 reads SVGAGI. Trimming left V 7 bases short and J 2 bases short, with 13 bases between. CDR3 bases: TGTGCCAGCACCTCTAGCGCATCCACAGATACGCAGTATTTT. Translation gives CASTSSASTDTQYF.

The gene calls are TRBV30 and TRBJ1-1; the D is unclear. Trimming cost V 5 bases and J 5 bases, with 18 bases left between them. The germline gives CDR1 GTSNPN, CDR2 SVGIG (reference sequence). The CDR3 is 14 amino acids. The CDR3 DNA follows: TGTGCCTGGGACCTAGTCCGGGGAGGTACTGAAGCTTTCTTT. Its translation is CAWDLVRGGTEAFF.

This chain joins TRBV28 and TRBJ2-7; D is undetermined. The CDR3 has 12 residues. In germline, CDR1 is MDHEN, CDR2 SYDVKM. The germline V and J ends were trimmed by 5 bases and 1 base, with 6 bases remaining between them. The CDR3 reads CASSPPSYEQYF. Written as DNA, the CDR3 is TGTGCCAGCAGTCCCCCATCCTACGAGCAGTACTTC.

V is TRBV6-1 and J is TRBJ1-1; no definite D call. The V gene lost 2 bases and the J gene lost 5 bases, with 12 bases spanning the gap. The length of the CDR3 is 14 residues. CDR1 and CDR2 from the germline V gene are MNHNS and SASEGT. CDR3 DNA: TGTGCCAGCAGTGAACGGGCCCCTGGGACTGAAGCTTTCTTT. Protein sequence: CASSERAPGTEAFF.

CDR3 coding DNA: TGTGCCAGCAGCTCGTTCCTGGCGGGGTACGAGCAGTACTTC. Encoded protein: CASSSFLAGYEQYF. This chain connects TRBV7-2 to TRBJ2-7; possible D gene TRBD2, 6 bases. This CDR3 spans 14 amino acids. V lost 4 bases and J lost 4, with 14 bases in between. The germline V gene has CDR1 SGHTA and CDR2 FQGNSA.

The chain links TRBV28 to TRBJ1-2; TRBD1 might be the D (5 bases). V lost 8 bases to trimming and J lost 8 bases, with 18 bases between them. The CDR3 covers 13 residues. CDR1 and CDR2 (germline): MDHEN, SYDVKM. CDR3 region: CASLYMGGLGYTF. CDR3 in DNA: TGTGCCAGCCTTTATATGGGGGGGTTGGGCTACACCTTC.

This clone occurred once. The chain combines TRBV4-2 with TRBJ2-1; TRBD2 matches at 7 bases. Germline values: CDR1 LGHNA, CDR2 YNFKEQ. Trimming took 4 bases from V and 8 from J; bases not matched to a gene: 8. The CDR3 extends over 14 amino acids. The CDR3 bases are TGTGCCAGCAGCCCTAGGAGCGGGGTGGATGAGCAGTTCTTC. This translates into CASSPRSGVDEQFF.

The chain couples TRBV18 to TRBJ1-4; no reliable D call. Germline values: CDR1 KGHSH, CDR2 LQKENI. This CDR3 comprises 16 residues. The ends were cut back, 2 bases at V and 6 bases at J, with 16 bases in the middle. The CDR3 bases are TGTGCCAGCTCACCATCCGCGGGTCTAGCGGATGAAAAACTGTTTTTT. It codes for CASSPSAGLADEKLFF.

The chain joins TRBV29-1 to TRBJ2-1, with D possibly TRBD2 on 6 matching bases. CDR1 SQVTM and CDR2 ANQGSEA come from the germline V gene. CDR3 length: 13 amino acids. V lost 4 bases, J lost 6 bases, and 13 bases lay in between. CDR3 in amino acids: CSVASGGINEQFF. The CDR3 DNA reads TGCAGCGTTGCTTCTGGCGGGATCAATGAGCAGTTCTTC.

The V gene is TRBV18, the J gene TRBJ1-6; 7 positions match TRBD1. CDR3 length equals 16 residues. CDR1 is KGHSH and CDR2 is LQKENI in the germline V gene. With 4 bases clipped from V and 7 bases from J, the junction kept 10 bases outside the gene matches. In DNA, the CDR3 is TGTGCCAGCTCACTTGAAAGGGGGCGCGGGAATTCACCCCTCCACTTT. Its protein is CASSLERGRGNSPLHF.

This clone was seen a few times. The V call is TRBV10-3, the J call TRBJ1-5; 9 nucleotides agree with TRBD1. The CDR3 is 15 residues long. J was trimmed by 0 bases and V by 5 bases; bases with no gene match: 2. The germline V gene has CDR1 ENHRY and CDR2 SYGVKD. The CDR3: CAISWTGDSNQPQHF. The DNA of the CDR3 is TGTGCCATCAGTTGGACAGGGGATAGCAATCAGCCCCAGCATTTT.

Here the CDR3 reads CASRRETGSRTQYF. CDR3 nucleotide sequence: TGTGCCAGCCGGAGGGAGACAGGCTCGAGGACCCAGTACTTC. This sequence joins TRBV27 and TRBJ2-5; TRBD1 or TRBD2 may be the D gene (6 bases each). The V and J ends lost 8 bases and 7 bases respectively, with 20 bases between them. The CDR3 consists of 14 residues. The germline V gene has CDR1 MNHEY and CDR2 SMNVEV (reference sequence).

This clone was counted a few times. The rearrangement links TRBV7-9 to TRBJ2-5; 8 bases are a match to TRBD2. CDR3 length: 18 amino acids. J was trimmed by 5 bases and V by 4 bases; bases with no gene match: 18. Germline CDR1 and CDR2: SEHNR and FQNEAQ (reference sequence). CDR3 in amino acids: CASSWSGGSGTPRETQYF. The CDR3 DNA is TGTGCCAGCAGCTGGAGCGGGGGTAGCGGGACGCCGCGCGAGACCCAGTACTTC. The whole variable domain, remainder taken from reference TRBV7-9 and TRBJ2-5, is DTGVSQNPRHKITKRGQNVTFRCDPISEHNRLYWYRQTLGQGPEFLTYFQNEAQLEKSRLLSDRFSAERPKGSFSTLEIQRTEQGDSAMYLCASSWSGGSGTPRETQYFGPGTRLLVL.